This TCR beta chain is from a study of somatic mutations in cytotoxic T cells in rheumatoid arthritis. J gave up 0 bases and V 1 base, and 6 bases lay outside the gene matches. The CDR3 totals 16 residues. The germline V gene encodes CDR1 SGHTA and CDR2 FQGNSA. The repertoire was sequenced with immunoSEQ multiplex PCR; TCRdb's copy has only in-frame clones and lacks some. The data contain over 15,000 clones, approximately 80% of them seen just once; the ten biggest clones take up around 10%. The sample holds one count of this clone. Sequences were obtained from CD8+ T cells sorted from blood. This sequence joins TRBV7-2 and TRBJ2-7; 7 bases are shared with TRBD1. The receptor was isolated from an adult with rheumatoid arthritis. The CDR3 loop is CASSLVPAGGSYEQYF. CDR3 nucleotides: TGTGCCAGCAGCTTAGTCCCGGCAGGGGGCTCCTACGAGCAGTACTTC.